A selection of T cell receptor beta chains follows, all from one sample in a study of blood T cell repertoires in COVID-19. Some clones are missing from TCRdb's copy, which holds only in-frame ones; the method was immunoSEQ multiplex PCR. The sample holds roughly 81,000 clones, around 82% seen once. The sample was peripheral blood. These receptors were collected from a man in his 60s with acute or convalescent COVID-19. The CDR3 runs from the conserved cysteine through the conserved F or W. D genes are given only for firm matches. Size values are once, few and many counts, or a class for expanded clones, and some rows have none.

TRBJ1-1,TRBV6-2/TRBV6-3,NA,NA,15,TGTGCCAGCAGTTACGGGGGGTTGGTTGGCACTGAAGCTTTCTTT,CASSYGGLVGTEAFF
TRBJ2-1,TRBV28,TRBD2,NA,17,TGTGCCAGCAGTTTGGGGTGGCTGGCCGGGAGGTCAGATGAGCAGTTCTTC,CASSLGWLAGRSDEQFF
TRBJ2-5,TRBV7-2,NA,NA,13,TGTGCCAGCAGCCCCGCGATCGAAGAGACCCAGTACTTC,CASSPAIEETQYF
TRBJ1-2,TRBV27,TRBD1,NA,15,TGTGCCAGCAGTTCAGGACAGGGGGCGTGGAGTGGCTACACCTTC,CASSSGQGAWSGYTF
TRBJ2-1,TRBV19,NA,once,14,TGTGCCAGTAGTATCCTAGCCTCCTACAATGAGCAGTTCTTC,CASSILASYNEQFF
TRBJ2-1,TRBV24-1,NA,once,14,TGTGCCACCAGTACCGGGAATAGCAACAATGAGCAGTTCTTC,CATSTGNSNNEQFF
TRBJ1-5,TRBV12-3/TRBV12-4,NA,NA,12,TGTGCCAGCAGTCGACAGTCTGAGCCCCAGCATTTT,CASSRQSEPQHF
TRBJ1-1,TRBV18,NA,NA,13,TGTGCCAGCTCACCAGGCGGGGGTAATGAAGCTTTCTTT,CASSPGGGNEAFF
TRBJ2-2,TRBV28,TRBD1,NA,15,TGTGCCAGCAGTGTTGGGACAGGGAGAGCCGGGGAGCTGTTTTTT,CASSVGTGRAGELFF
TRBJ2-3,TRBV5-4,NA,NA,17,TGTGCCAGCAGCTTGGCGCTTCTAGCTGATAGCACAGATACGCAGTATTTT,CASSLALLADSTDTQYF
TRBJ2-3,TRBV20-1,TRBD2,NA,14,TGCAGTGCTAGTAAACTAGCGGGCACAGATACGCAGTATTTT,CSASKLAGTDTQYF
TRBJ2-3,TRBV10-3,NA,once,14,TGTGCCATCAGTGAGTCAGGAGCGGGCGGTAAGGAGTATTTT,CAISESGAGGKEYF
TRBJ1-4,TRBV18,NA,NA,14,TGTGCCAGCTCACCCGAACGACTGGGTGAAAAACTGTTTTTT,CASSPERLGEKLFF
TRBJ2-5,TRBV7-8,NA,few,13,TGTGCCAGCAGCTTTTCGGGTCAAGAGACCCAGTACTTC,CASSFSGQETQYF
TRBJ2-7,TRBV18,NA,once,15,TGTGCCAGCTCACCAGGGGCGCTTGGATCCTACGAGCAGTACTTC,CASSPGALGSYEQYF
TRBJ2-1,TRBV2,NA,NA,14,TGTGCCAGCAGTGTCCTCGGGGGTCACAATGAGCAGTTCTTC,CASSVLGGHNEQFF
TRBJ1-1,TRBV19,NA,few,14,TGTGCCAGTAGTATACCTGGACTTAACACTGAAGCTTTCTTT,CASSIPGLNTEAFF